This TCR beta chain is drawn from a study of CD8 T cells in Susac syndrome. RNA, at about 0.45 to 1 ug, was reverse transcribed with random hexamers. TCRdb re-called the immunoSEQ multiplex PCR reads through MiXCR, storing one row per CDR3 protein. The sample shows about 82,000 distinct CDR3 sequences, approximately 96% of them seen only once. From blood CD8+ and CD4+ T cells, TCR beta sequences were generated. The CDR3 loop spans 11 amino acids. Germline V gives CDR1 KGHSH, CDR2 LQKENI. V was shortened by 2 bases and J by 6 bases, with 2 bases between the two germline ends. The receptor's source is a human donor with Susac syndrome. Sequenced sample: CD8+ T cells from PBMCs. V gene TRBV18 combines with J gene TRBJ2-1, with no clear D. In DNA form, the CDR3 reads TGTGCCAGCTCACCAGGCAATGAGCAGTTCTTC. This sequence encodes CASSPGNEQFF. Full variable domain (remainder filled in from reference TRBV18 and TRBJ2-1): NAGVMQNPRHLVRRRGQEARLRCSPMKGHSHVYWYRQLPEEGLKFMVYLQKENIIDESGMPKERFSAEFPKEGPSILRIQQVVRGDSAAYFCASSPGNEQFFGPGTRLTVL.